Each of the 29 T cell receptor beta chains below was sequenced from the same sample in a study of OX40 agonist ivuxolimab in advanced cancers. The method behind the library was the immunoSEQ multiplex PCR assay. Entries here come from immuneACCESS through TCRdb and include only in-frame sequences with V and J called. Some clones fail to appear in such tables; in the studies checked, an unresolved V gene covers under half of the shortfall, and the cause of the remainder is unknown. The sample table holds about 52,000 clones, of which around 85% were seen once. Of the sample, 13% to 15% falls within the top ten clones. The sequencing here drew on CD4+ or CD8+ T cells sorted from blood, taken in a trial of the OX40 agonist ivuxolimab. The receptors derive from an adult with an advanced solid tumor such as melanoma, head and neck, liver or kidney cancer.

The V call is TRBV12-5, the J call TRBJ1-2, with D unclear. The germline gives CDR1 LGHNT, CDR2 FRNRAP. There are 16 residues in the CDR3. V lost 5 bases, J lost 0 bases, and 16 bases lay in between. The CDR3 here is CASGPIAGLTNYGYTF. The DNA for the CDR3 is TGTGCTAGTGGTCCTATAGCCGGGCTTACTAACTATGGCTACACCTTC. The whole variable domain, remainder taken from reference TRBV12-5 and TRBJ1-2, is DARVTQTPRHKVTEMGQEVTMRCQPILGHNTVFWYRQTMMQGLELLAYFRNRAPLDDSGMPKDRFSAEMPDATLATLKIQPSEPRDSAVYFCASGPIAGLTNYGYTFGSGTRLTVV.

The rearrangement uses TRBV15 and TRBJ1-2; D is possibly TRBD1 (5 bases). V lost 2 bases and J lost 8, with 15 bases in between. Per the germline V gene, CDR1 is LNHNV and CDR2 is YYDKDF (reference sequence). The CDR3 has 14 residues. CDR3: CATSRQGAGNGYTF. The CDR3, as DNA: TGTGCCACCAGCAGACAAGGGGCGGGCAACGGCTACACCTTC.

Here the CDR3 DNA reads TGTGCCAGCAGCTTAGACGTGGATCGCGGCGAGCAGTACTTC. It codes for CASSLDVDRGEQYF. V and J are TRBV11-2 and TRBJ2-7; D remains unclear. V lost 0 bases, J lost 6 bases, and 12 bases lay in between. CDR1 is SGHAT, CDR2 FQNNGV, per germline. There are 14 residues in the CDR3.

The CDR3: CASSLSSAEAFF. As DNA, the CDR3 is TGTGCCAGCAGCTTATCGTCGGCTGAAGCTTTCTTT. J is TRBJ1-1 and V is TRBV7-9; D gene uncertain. CDR1 SEHNR and CDR2 FQNEAQ come from the germline V gene (reference sequence). V was shortened by 2 bases and J by 6 bases, with 7 bases between the two germline ends. The CDR3 extends over 12 amino acids.

In nucleotides, the CDR3 is TGCGCCAGCAGCTTGTGGACAGACGATTCACCCCTCCACTTT. Residues: CASSLWTDDSPLHF. The J gene is TRBJ1-6, the V gene TRBV5-1; D perhaps matches TRBD1 (6 bases). This CDR3 has 14 residues. Germline V gene lookup returns CDR1 SGHRS and CDR2 YFSETQ. The germline V and J ends were trimmed by 1 base and 8 bases, with 10 bases remaining between them.

The CDR3 DNA reads as TGTGCCAGCAGTTATGGCCGGGACGGGAATTACGAGCAGTACTTC. Amino acids: CASSYGRDGNYEQYF. The rearrangement uses TRBV6-5 and TRBJ2-7; D is possibly TRBD1 or TRBD2 (5 bases each). The CDR3 is 15 amino acids. V dropped 3 bases and J dropped 4 bases, with 16 bases sitting between them. Germline V gene sequence: CDR1 MNHEY, CDR2 SVGAGI.

About this clone itself: The same CDR3 can be traced to other DNA sequences in this sample. J is TRBJ2-7 and V is TRBV5-1; maybe TRBD2 (5 bases). Trimming stripped 4 bases from V and 3 bases from J, with 17 bases between. In germline, CDR1 is SGHRS, CDR2 YFSETQ. The length of the CDR3 is 15 residues. CDR3 DNA sequence: TGCGCCAGCAGCCTAGACACCGGAGGTCGCTACGAGCAGTACTTC. It yields the protein CASSLDTGGRYEQYF.

This clone qualifies as medium-sized. V gene TRBV2 combines with J gene TRBJ1-6, with no clear D. V lost 5 bases to trimming and J lost 0 bases, with 11 bases between them. This CDR3 is 16 amino acids long. Germline V gives CDR1 SNHLY, CDR2 FYNNEI. CDR3 sequence (DNA): TGTGCCAGCAGTCTGGACGGGAGCTCCTATAATTCACCCCTCCACTTT. Translated, it gives CASSLDGSSYNSPLHF.

The chain carries TRBV5-5 and TRBJ1-4, with unresolved D. Germline CDR1 SGHKS, CDR2 YYEKEE (reference sequence). Trimming removed 2 bases at V and 8 bases at J, with 13 bases between. The length of the CDR3 is 14 residues. The CDR3, as DNA: TGTGCCAGCAGCTTCCCTACTACGGGGGAAAAACTGTTTTTT. The encoded protein is CASSFPTTGEKLFF.

The chain employs TRBV19 and TRBJ1-5; TRBD1 might be the D (5 bases). Germline CDR1 and CDR2: LNHDA and SQIVND (reference sequence). Trimming removed 8 bases from V and 12 bases from J, with 11 bases in between. The CDR3 extends over 10 amino acids. This CDR3 reads CASGTGYQHF. CDR3 coding DNA: TGTGCCAGTGGAACAGGTTACCAGCATTTT.

This chain links TRBV7-6 with TRBJ2-7; D may be TRBD1 (6 bases). CDR1 is SGHVS and CDR2 is FNYEAQ in the germline V gene. The V end lost 2 bases, the J end lost 5 bases, and 13 bases lay between the germline ends. The CDR3 length is 14 residues. The CDR3 DNA sequence: TGTGCCAGCAGCTTAAGCACAGGGTCTGACGAGCAGTACTTC. Protein: CASSLSTGSDEQYF.

The J gene is TRBJ2-5, the V gene TRBV5-7; D gene uncertain. TRBV5-7 is flagged as an ORF with uncertain function. The V end lost 7 bases, the J end lost 1 base, and 5 bases lay between the germline ends. CDR3 length: 11 residues. As DNA, the CDR3 is TGTGCCAGCCCTCCCCAAGAGACCCAGTACTTC. The encoded protein is CASPPQETQYF.

The chain joins TRBV7-9 to TRBJ2-2, with D perhaps matching TRBD2 (5 bases). Germline CDR1 is SEHNR and CDR2 is FQNEAQ (reference sequence). The length of the CDR3 is 16 residues. V gave up 4 bases and J gave up 6 bases, with 18 bases separating them. CDR3 in DNA: TGTGCCAGCAGCTCTCCTCCGGGGTCGGCTCCCGGGGAGCTGTTTTTT. Translated, it gives CASSSPPGSAPGELFF.

This chain links TRBV7-3 with TRBJ1-1; unclear D gene. V shed 3 bases and J shed 2 bases, with 7 bases lying between them. The V gene's germline CDR1 is SGHTA and CDR2 FQGTGA. The CDR3 runs to 13 residues. CDR3 sequence (DNA): TGTGCCAGCAGCTTGGGGAGTAACACTGAAGCTTTCTTT. Its protein is CASSLGSNTEAFF.

This chain connects TRBV19 to TRBJ2-7; no definite D call. Germline V gene sequence: CDR1 LNHDA, CDR2 SQIVND (reference sequence). The CDR3 sequence is 14 residues long. Deletions cut 1 base from V and 7 bases from J, with 14 bases between. The CDR3 DNA is TGTGCCAGTAGTATAGGATCTCCCTTGGGGGAGCAGTACTTC. It yields the protein CASSIGSPLGEQYF.

The CDR3 nucleotides are TGTGCCAGCAGCTTGGGACTAGCGGGGATTCGTGAGACCCAGTACTTC. This encodes CASSLGLAGIRETQYF. J is TRBJ2-5 and V is TRBV7-2, with 13 nucleotides matching TRBD2. From germline, CDR1 is SGHTA and CDR2 FQGNSA. J was trimmed by 5 bases and V by 3 bases; bases with no gene match: 6. This CDR3 is built from 16 residues.

The chain employs TRBV30 and TRBJ2-7, with 10 bases matching TRBD1. V was pared by 4 bases and J by 3 bases, with 6 bases of the junction left unmatched. The CDR3 extends over 14 amino acids. Germline CDR1 and CDR2: GTSNPN and SVGIG (reference sequence). CDR3 in DNA: TGTGCCTGGATCGGGACAGGGGACTACTACGAGCAGTACTTC. This encodes CAWIGTGDYYEQYF.

The chain has TRBV13 and TRBJ2-7, with 7 bases matching TRBD1. The V gene end was trimmed by 6 bases and the J gene end by 3 bases; junction bases not matched to a gene: 5. The germline V gene encodes CDR1 PRHDT and CDR2 FYEKMQ (reference sequence). This CDR3 has 13 residues. The CDR3 DNA reads as TGTGCCAGCAGTTCACAGGGGAACTACGAGCAGTACTTC. Its protein product is CASSSQGNYEQYF.

This chain uses TRBV9 with TRBJ2-7; 8 bases align to TRBD1. Germline-derived CDR1 and CDR2 are SGDLS and YYNGEE. CDR3 length: 15 amino acids. Trimming removed 3 bases from V and 3 bases from J; junction bases left unmatched: 8. The CDR3 sequence: CASSAAPGQVYEQYF. In DNA form, the CDR3 reads TGTGCCAGCAGCGCGGCCCCGGGACAGGTCTACGAGCAGTACTTC. The full variable domain, in which reference TRBV9 and TRBJ2-7 provide the parts outside the CDR3, is DSGVTQTPKHLITATGQRVTLRCSPRSGDLSVYWYQQSLDQGLQFLIQYYNGEERAKGNILERFSAQQFPDLHSELNLSSLELGDSALYFCASSAAPGQVYEQYFGPGTRLTVT.

The rearrangement joins TRBV5-6 to TRBJ2-7; 10 bases are a match to TRBD2. The germline CDR1 and CDR2 sequences are SGHDT and YYEEEE. Losses at the gene ends were 4 bases for V and 6 bases for J; bases not matched to a gene: 10. This CDR3 has 15 amino acids. Here the CDR3 reads CASSEEERGGREQYF. The CDR3, as DNA: TGTGCCAGCAGCGAGGAGGAGCGGGGGGGCCGCGAGCAGTACTTC.

The CDR3 region is CASSLSGNEQFF. In DNA form, the CDR3 reads TGTGCCAGCAGCTTGTCAGGCAATGAGCAGTTCTTC. This chain connects TRBV7-9 to TRBJ2-1, with D hard to call. The germline V gene has CDR1 SEHNR and CDR2 FQNEAQ (reference sequence). Trimming took 3 bases from V and 6 from J, leaving 6 bases between them. The CDR3 is made up of 12 amino acids.

The rearrangement links TRBV4-1 to TRBJ2-1, with 12 bases matching TRBD1. CDR1 and CDR2 (germline): MGHRA, YSYEKL. The CDR3 contains 16 residues. V dropped 5 bases and J dropped 8; count of bases not matched to a gene: 10. CDR3 region: CASSLPPGQGAYEQFF. For the CDR3, the DNA is TGCGCCAGCAGCTTACCCCCGGGACAGGGGGCCTATGAGCAGTTCTTC.

V and J are TRBV2 and TRBJ2-5, with 14 bases that match TRBD2. The V segment lost 6 bases and the J segment 5 bases; nucleotides outside the gene matches: 8. The CDR3 covers 16 residues. The V gene's germline CDR1 is SNHLY and CDR2 FYNNEI. CDR3 sequence reads: CASRPTSGGARETQYF. Written as DNA, the CDR3 is TGTGCCAGCAGACCGACTAGCGGGGGGGCCCGGGAGACCCAGTACTTC.

The V and J genes are TRBV6-4 and TRBJ2-1, with D uncertain. With 4 bases removed from V and 2 bases from J, the gap between germline ends came to 6 bases. Germline values: CDR1 MRHNA, CDR2 SNTAGT. The CDR3 is 13 amino acids. The CDR3 loop is CASSASPYNEQFF. The DNA for the CDR3 is TGTGCCAGCAGTGCTTCTCCCTACAATGAGCAGTTCTTC.

This clone was recorded only once. The rearrangement joins TRBV9 to TRBJ2-7, with 10 bases lining up with TRBD2. Germline CDR1 is SGDLS and CDR2 is YYNGEE. Trimming cost V 4 bases and J 2 bases; bases outside gene matches: 9. The CDR3 has 16 amino acids. This CDR3 is CASSFTGLAETYEQYF. The CDR3 DNA reads TGTGCCAGCAGCTTTACCGGACTAGCGGAAACCTACGAGCAGTACTTC. Filled out from reference TRBV9 and TRBJ2-7, the complete variable domain reads DSGVTQTPKHLITATGQRVTLRCSPRSGDLSVYWYQQSLDQGLQFLIQYYNGEERAKGNILERFSAQQFPDLHSELNLSSLELGDSALYFCASSFTGLAETYEQYFGPGTRLTVT.

The V gene is TRBV27, the J gene TRBJ1-5; D ambiguous. Germline V gene data show CDR1 as MNHEY and CDR2 as SMNVEV (reference sequence). This CDR3 has 16 amino acids. V lost 8 bases and J 3 bases, leaving 20 bases between the germline ends. This CDR3 is CASVPLAAGPNQPQHF. In nucleotides, the CDR3 is TGTGCCAGCGTCCCCCTTGCGGCAGGACCCAATCAGCCCCAGCATTTT.

This chain connects TRBV6-6 to TRBJ1-5; TRBD1 agrees at 7 bases. Germline trimming cut 0 bases from V and 3 bases from J; bases unmatched to any gene: 5. The CDR3 sequence is 16 residues long. Germline assignment: CDR1 MNHNY and CDR2 SVGAGI (reference sequence). The CDR3 sequence is CASSYSTGDFNQPQHF. The CDR3 coding sequence is TGTGCCAGCAGTTACTCAACAGGGGATTTCAATCAGCCCCAGCATTTT.

This chain joins TRBV5-6 and TRBJ1-1; D is ambiguous. The V gene lost 2 bases and the J gene lost 5 bases, with 4 bases spanning the gap. This CDR3 spans 11 amino acids. The V gene's germline CDR1 is SGHDT and CDR2 YYEEEE. CDR3 sequence reads: CASSFGTEAFF. As DNA, the CDR3 is TGTGCCAGCAGCTTCGGAACTGAAGCTTTCTTT.

V usage is TRBV6-5 and J usage is TRBJ1-1; D unresolved. CDR1 is MNHEY and CDR2 is SVGAGI in the germline V gene. This CDR3 comprises 14 residues. V gave up 2 bases and J gave up 2 bases, with 9 bases separating them. CDR3 sequence: CASSYGDPNTEAFF. CDR3 bases: TGTGCCAGCAGTTACGGGGATCCCAACACTGAAGCTTTCTTT.